The clone carrying this TCR beta chain came up once. These data come from a study of CD8 T cells in Susac syndrome. Random-hexamer reverse transcription was applied to 0.5 to 1 ug RNA. The amplification used immunoSEQ multiplex PCR on TCR beta CDR3; it spanned 54 Vbeta and 13 Jbeta. One entry per CDR3 protein, called by TCRdb with MiXCR from the immunoSEQ multiplex PCR reads. The sample carries some 120,000 distinct CDR3 sequences, about 93% recorded once. Sequencing of TCR beta was carried out in blood CD8+ and CD4+ T cells. The patients serving as multiple sclerosis controls were treatment-naive. They had stable or active relapsing-remitting disease and fulfilled revised McDonald criteria. V gave up 3 bases and J gave up 5 bases, with 14 bases separating them. The CDR3 runs to 15 residues. Germline values: CDR1 LNHNV, CDR2 YYDKDF (reference sequence).

The origin of this receptor is a human donor with multiple sclerosis. The chain is built from TRBV15 and TRBJ1-5; TRBD1 might be the D (5 bases). Material: CD8+ T cells from PBMCs. CDR3 residues: CATSSLSGEYQPQHF. CDR3 nucleotides: TGTGCCACCAGCAGCCTCTCGGGGGAGTATCAGCCCCAGCATTTT.